The 18 T cell receptor beta chains below come from one sample, sequenced in a study of T cells after yellow fever vaccination. One entry per CDR3 protein, called by TCRdb with MiXCR from the 5' RACE reads. The repertoire includes 150,000 to 200,000 distinct CDR3 sequences, about 10% of them detected once, and 36% sits in the top ten. The input for sequencing was CD8+ T cells sorted from PBMCs, taken 15 days after the yellow fever booster vaccination. These receptors originate from a man between 18 and 35 years old who received the YFV17D yellow fever vaccine.

The sample holds one count of this clonotype. This sequence joins TRBV7-9 and TRBJ2-7; D gene ambiguous. Trimming took 3 bases from V and 3 from J, leaving 12 bases between them. Germline CDR1 SEHNR, CDR2 FQNEAQ (reference sequence). The CDR3 contains 14 residues. The CDR3 spells CASSFSGRSYEQYV. The CDR3 DNA sequence: TGTGCCAGCAGCTTCTCTGGCCGGAGCTACGAGCAGTACGTC.

A few counts support this clonotype. The rearrangement uses TRBV9 and TRBJ1-6; weak D call: TRBD1 (5 bases). CDR1 is SGDLS, CDR2 YYNGEE, per germline. Trimming took off 2 bases at V and 5 bases at J, with 11 bases between the two ends. The CDR3 has 15 residues. The CDR3 protein is CASSVRRDDNSPLHF. The CDR3 region has the DNA TGTGCCAGCAGCGTGCGCAGGGACGATAATTCACCCCTCCACTTT.

There are a few counts of this clonotype. The genes are TRBV9 and TRBJ2-3; D is perhaps TRBD1 or TRBD2 (6 bases each). V was clipped by 0 bases and J by 6 bases, with 14 bases between them. The CDR3 loop spans 15 amino acids. Germline CDR1 and CDR2: SGDLS and YYNGEE. The CDR3 spells CASSVERGVPDTQYF. The CDR3 bases are TGTGCCAGCAGCGTAGAGAGGGGGGTACCGGATACGCAGTATTTT. The whole variable domain, filled in from reference TRBV9 and TRBJ2-3, reads DSGVTQTPKHLITATGQRVTLRCSPRSGDLSVYWYQQSLDQGLQFLIQYYNGEERAKGNILERFSAQQFPDLHSELNLSSLELGDSALYFCASSVERGVPDTQYFGPGTRLTVL.

The table lists this clonotype with a few counts. The CDR3 DNA sequence: TGCAGTGCTAGGGGCCAGGGCGCCTACGAGCAGTACTTC. Translating it yields CSARGQGAYEQYF. The chain couples TRBV20-1 to TRBJ2-7; perhaps TRBD1 as D (5 bases). The CDR3 runs 13 residues. Trimming removed 3 bases at V and 2 bases at J, with 11 bases between. Germline V lookup: CDR1 DFQATT, CDR2 SNEGSKA (reference sequence).

V is TRBV12-3 or TRBV12-4 and J is TRBJ1-1; 7 bases align to TRBD1. Losses at the gene ends were 5 bases for V and 1 base for J; bases not matched to a gene: 4. CDR3 size: 14 residues. The DNA for the CDR3 is TGTGCCAGCAGTACAGGGGCTCCGAACACTGAAGCTTTCTTT. It encodes CASSTGAPNTEAFF.

The chain recombines TRBV5-1 with TRBJ2-7; D gene unclear. Germline assignment: CDR1 SGHRS and CDR2 YFSETQ. The CDR3 has 13 residues. Trimming left V 0 bases short and J 6 bases short, with 10 bases between. The CDR3 region has the DNA TGCGCCAGCAGCTTGGTACAATTTAGCGAGCAGTACTTC. It translates to CASSLVQFSEQYF.

V and J are TRBV14 and TRBJ1-2; D possibly corresponds to TRBD1 (6 bases). V was pared by 5 bases and J by 2 bases, with 12 bases between. The CDR3 has 14 amino acids. Germline V lookup: CDR1 SGHDN, CDR2 FVKESK. This CDR3 is CASSGTDRNYGYTF. CDR3 in DNA: TGTGCCAGCAGCGGAACGGACAGAAACTATGGCTACACCTTC.

This clonotype was recorded many times. The rearrangement joins TRBV2 to TRBJ1-2, with D tentatively TRBD1 (6 bases). Germline CDR1 reads SNHLY; CDR2 reads FYNNEI. The CDR3 covers 14 residues. The V gene lost 3 bases and the J gene lost 4 bases, with 12 bases spanning the gap. Here the CDR3 reads CASSEEQGGYGYTF. CDR3 DNA: TGTGCCAGCAGTGAGGAACAGGGAGGCTATGGCTACACCTTC. The variable domain in full, completed from reference TRBV2 and TRBJ1-2, reads EPEVTQTPSHQVTQMGQEVILRCVPISNHLYFYWYRQILGQKVEFLVSFYNNEISEKSEIFDDQFSVERPDGSNFTLKIRSTKLEDSAMYFCASSEEQGGYGYTFGSGTRLTVV.

This clonotype has more than one count but fewer than ten. The V call is TRBV12-3 or TRBV12-4, the J call TRBJ1-2; D is unclear. Between the trimmed V and J ends, which lost 5 bases and 8 bases, there was a span of 15 bases. The CDR3 has 13 residues. Here the CDR3 DNA reads TGTGCCAGCAGTATTCCTGACTCCCTCGGCTACACCTTC. This encodes CASSIPDSLGYTF.

V usage is TRBV4-1 and J usage is TRBJ1-6; no clear D gene. V was clipped by 3 bases and J by 14 bases, with 14 bases between them. Germline assignment: CDR1 MGHRA and CDR2 YSYEKL. CDR3 length: 13 residues. Here the CDR3 reads CASSQEGGWALHF. The CDR3 coding sequence is TGCGCCAGCAGCCAGGAAGGTGGATGGGCCCTCCACTTT.

This clonotype was observed a few times. The chain joins TRBV5-1 to TRBJ1-2, with 9 bases identical to TRBD1. CDR3 size: 15 residues. CDR1 SGHRS and CDR2 YFSETQ come from the germline V gene. V shed 0 bases and J 3 bases; nucleotides not matched to a gene: 3. The CDR3 is CASSLDRGQDYGYTF. The CDR3 region has the DNA TGCGCCAGCAGCTTGGACAGGGGGCAGGACTATGGCTACACCTTC.

This clonotype was counted a few times. V usage is TRBV19 and J usage is TRBJ2-7; weak D call: TRBD2 (6 bases). The length of the CDR3 is 14 residues. The germline V gene has CDR1 LNHDA and CDR2 SQIVND (reference sequence). Trimming took off 3 bases at V and 2 bases at J, with 11 bases between the two ends. CDR3 sequence: CASSMVGGTYEQYF. The CDR3 coding sequence is TGTGCCAGTAGTATGGTTGGGGGGACCTACGAGCAGTACTTC.

The V and J genes are TRBV4-1 and TRBJ2-7, with 7 bases aligning to TRBD2. The ends lost 1 base at V and 3 bases at J; junction bases unmatched: 3. The CDR3 loop spans 14 amino acids. Germline V CDR1 and CDR2: MGHRA, YSYEKL. In nucleotides, the CDR3 is TGCGCCAGCAGCCAAGTCGGGGGGAGCTACGAGCAGTACTTC. Translated, it gives CASSQVGGSYEQYF.

The chain has TRBV15 and TRBJ1-1; tentatively, D is TRBD1 (5 bases). Looked up from germline, CDR1 is LNHNV and CDR2 is YYDKDF (reference sequence). The CDR3 spans 15 residues. The V and J ends lost 3 bases and 3 bases respectively, with 14 bases between them. This chain's CDR3 is CATSSPVSGHTEAFF. DNA of the CDR3: TGTGCCACCAGCAGCCCTGTTTCGGGGCACACTGAAGCTTTCTTT.

The V gene is TRBV30, the J gene TRBJ2-7, with TRBD1 matching 8 bases. The germline CDR1 and CDR2 sequences are GTSNPN and SVGIG (reference sequence). CDR3 length: 14 amino acids. V shed 2 bases, J shed 2 bases, and the junction held 5 bases outside the gene matches. CDR3 nucleotide sequence: TGTGCCTGGAGTCCCGGGACAGGTACCTACGAGCAGTACTTC. Protein product: CAWSPGTGTYEQYF.

In this sample, this clonotype turned up a few times. The chain employs TRBV4-3 and TRBJ2-1, with a weak D call TRBD1 (6 bases). The CDR3 loop spans 16 amino acids. CDR1 and CDR2 from the germline V gene are LGHNA and YSLEER. Trimming removed 0 bases at V and 4 bases at J, with 13 bases between. The CDR3: CASSQDSGTSYNEQFF. CDR3 DNA sequence: TGCGCCAGCAGCCAAGATTCCGGGACAAGTTACAATGAGCAGTTCTTC.

The rearrangement uses TRBV20-1 and TRBJ1-2; D unresolved. The CDR3 has 16 amino acids. CDR1 is DFQATT and CDR2 is SNEGSKA in the germline V gene (reference sequence). V was trimmed by 3 bases and J by 1 base, leaving 18 bases between them. CDR3 DNA sequence: TGCAGTGCTAGTCCCAAAAGCGGCCCCTTTAACTATGGCTACACCTTC. This gives the protein CSASPKSGPFNYGYTF.

This clonotype was counted a few times. This sequence joins TRBV2 and TRBJ2-1; D is tentatively TRBD1 or TRBD2 (6 bases each). Looked up from germline, CDR1 is SNHLY and CDR2 is FYNNEI. The CDR3 has 12 amino acids. Trimming took 11 bases from V and 9 from J, leaving 17 bases between them. The CDR3 loop is CAGGQAAGEQFF. DNA of the CDR3: TGTGCCGGGGGGCAGGCCGCGGGTGAGCAGTTCTTC.